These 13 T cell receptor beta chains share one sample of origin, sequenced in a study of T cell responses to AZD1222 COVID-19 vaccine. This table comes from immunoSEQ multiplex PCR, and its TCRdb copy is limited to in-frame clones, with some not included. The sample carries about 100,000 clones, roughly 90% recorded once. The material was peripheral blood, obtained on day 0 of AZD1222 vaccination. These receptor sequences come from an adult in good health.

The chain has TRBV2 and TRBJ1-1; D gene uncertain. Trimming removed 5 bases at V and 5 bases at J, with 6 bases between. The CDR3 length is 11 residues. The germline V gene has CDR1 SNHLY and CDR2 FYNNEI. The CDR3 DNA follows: TGTGCCAGCAGTCCCGGGACTGAAGCTTTCTTT. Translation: CASSPGTEAFF.

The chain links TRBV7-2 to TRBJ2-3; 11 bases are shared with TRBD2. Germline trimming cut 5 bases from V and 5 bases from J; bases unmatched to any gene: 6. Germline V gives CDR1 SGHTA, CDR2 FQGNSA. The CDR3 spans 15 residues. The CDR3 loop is CASSPVAGGGDTQYF. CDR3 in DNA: TGTGCCAGCAGCCCAGTAGCGGGAGGGGGAGATACGCAGTATTTT.

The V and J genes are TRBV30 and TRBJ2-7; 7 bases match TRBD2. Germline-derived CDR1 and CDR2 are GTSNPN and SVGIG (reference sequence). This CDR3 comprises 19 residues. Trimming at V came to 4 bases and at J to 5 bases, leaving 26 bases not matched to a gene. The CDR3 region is CAWTSGPGEGRSNRDEQYF. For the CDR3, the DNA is TGTGCCTGGACTTCCGGACCCGGGGAGGGGAGAAGTAATAGGGACGAGCAGTACTTC. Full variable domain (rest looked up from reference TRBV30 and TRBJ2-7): SQTIHQWPATLVQPVGSPLSLECTVEGTSNPNLYWYRQAAGRGLQLLFYSVGIGQISSEVPQNLSASRPQDRQFILSSKKLLLSDSGFYLCAWTSGPGEGRSNRDEQYFGPGTRLTVT.

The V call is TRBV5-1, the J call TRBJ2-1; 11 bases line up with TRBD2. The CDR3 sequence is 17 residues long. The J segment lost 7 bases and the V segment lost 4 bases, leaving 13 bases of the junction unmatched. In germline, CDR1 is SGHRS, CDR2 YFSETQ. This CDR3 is CASSQGLAGGLVNEQFF. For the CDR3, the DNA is TGCGCCAGCAGCCAAGGGCTAGCGGGAGGTTTAGTGAATGAGCAGTTCTTC. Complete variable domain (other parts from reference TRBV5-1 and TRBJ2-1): KAGVTQTPRYLIKTRGQQVTLSCSPISGHRSVSWYQQTPGQGLQFLFEYFSETQRNKGNFPGRFSGRQFSNSRSEMNVSTLELGDSALYLCASSQGLAGGLVNEQFFGPGTRLTVL.

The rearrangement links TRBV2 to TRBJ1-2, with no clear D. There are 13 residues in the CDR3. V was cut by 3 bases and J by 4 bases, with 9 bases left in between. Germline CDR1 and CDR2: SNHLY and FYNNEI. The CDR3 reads CASSEGKGYGYTF. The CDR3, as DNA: TGTGCCAGCAGTGAGGGGAAGGGCTATGGCTACACCTTC.

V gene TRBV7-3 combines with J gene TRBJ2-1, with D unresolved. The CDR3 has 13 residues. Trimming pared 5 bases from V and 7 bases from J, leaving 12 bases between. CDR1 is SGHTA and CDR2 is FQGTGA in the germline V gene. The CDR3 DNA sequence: TGTGCCAGCAGCCCACCCCATCGGAATGAGCAGTTCTTC. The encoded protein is CASSPPHRNEQFF.

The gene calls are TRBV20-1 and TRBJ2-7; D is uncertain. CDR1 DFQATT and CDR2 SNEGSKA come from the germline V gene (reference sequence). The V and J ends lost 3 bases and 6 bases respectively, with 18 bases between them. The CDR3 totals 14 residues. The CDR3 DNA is TGCAGTGCTAGTTTAGGGTTACGCGTACGCGAGCAGTACTTC. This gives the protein CSASLGLRVREQYF.

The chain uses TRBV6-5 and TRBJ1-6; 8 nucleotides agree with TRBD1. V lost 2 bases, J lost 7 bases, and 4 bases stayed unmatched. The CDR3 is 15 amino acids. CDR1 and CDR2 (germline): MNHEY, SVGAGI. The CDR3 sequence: CASSYRDRKNSPLHF. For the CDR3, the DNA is TGTGCCAGCAGTTACCGGGACAGGAAAAATTCACCCCTCCACTTT.

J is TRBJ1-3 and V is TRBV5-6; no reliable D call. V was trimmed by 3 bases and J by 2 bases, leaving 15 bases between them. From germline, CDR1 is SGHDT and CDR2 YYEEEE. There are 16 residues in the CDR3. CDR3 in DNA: TGTGCCAGCAGCTCCCAATCTTTACGGGCTGGAAACACCATATATTTT. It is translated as CASSSQSLRAGNTIYF. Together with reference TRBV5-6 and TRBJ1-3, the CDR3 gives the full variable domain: DAGVTQSPTHLIKTRGQQVTLRCSPKSGHDTVSWYQQALGQGPQFIFQYYEEEERQRGNFPDRFSGHQFPNYSSELNVNALLLGDSALYLCASSSQSLRAGNTIYFGEGSWLTVV.

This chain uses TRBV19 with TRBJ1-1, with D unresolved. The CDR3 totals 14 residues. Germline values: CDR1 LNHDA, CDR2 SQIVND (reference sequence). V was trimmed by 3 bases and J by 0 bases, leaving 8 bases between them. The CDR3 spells CASSIRTMNTEAFF. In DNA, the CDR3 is TGTGCCAGTAGTATTAGGACGATGAACACTGAAGCTTTCTTT.

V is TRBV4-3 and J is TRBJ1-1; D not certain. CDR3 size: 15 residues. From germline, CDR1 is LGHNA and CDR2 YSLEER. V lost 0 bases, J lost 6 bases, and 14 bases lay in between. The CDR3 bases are TGCGCCAGCAGCCAAGACGACGGTTGGCTCCCTGAAGCTTTCTTT. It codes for CASSQDDGWLPEAFF.

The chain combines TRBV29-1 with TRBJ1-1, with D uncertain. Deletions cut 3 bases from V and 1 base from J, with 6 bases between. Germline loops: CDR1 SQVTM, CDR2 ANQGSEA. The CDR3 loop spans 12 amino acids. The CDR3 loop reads CSVDVGNTEAFF. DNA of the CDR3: TGCAGCGTTGATGTTGGGAACACTGAAGCTTTCTTT.

The CDR3 nucleotides read TGTGCCAGCAGCCCGGGACAGGGGGCCACGGGAGAGACCCAGTACTTC. This translates into CASSPGQGATGETQYF. This chain joins TRBV13 and TRBJ2-5; TRBD1 matches 12 bases. Germline assignment: CDR1 PRHDT and CDR2 FYEKMQ (reference sequence). The length of the CDR3 is 16 residues. The junction had 8 bases not matched to a gene; V was cut back by 5 bases and J by 4 bases.